The 16 T cell receptor beta chains reported below all come from one sample, sequenced in a study of CD8 T cells in ankylosing spondylitis. Study observations and caveats: Seemingly distinctive of ankylosing spondylitis blood was a TCR beta motif formed by eight highly homologous variants.

Which antigens these TCRs recognize remains unknown. TCRdb recomputed calls from the 5' RACE reads with MiXCR, one row per CDR3 protein. The profile shows approximately 540,000 distinct CDR3 sequences, roughly an eighth of them singletons. Input material: blood, either unsorted or a sorted T cell fraction (not recorded which). The receptors were gathered from a male donor with ankylosing spondylitis.

The genes are TRBV12-3 or TRBV12-4 and TRBJ2-1, with a tentative D call TRBD1 (6 bases). V lost 1 base to trimming and J lost 7 bases, with 8 bases between them. The CDR3 covers 13 residues. This CDR3 is CASSLGQANEQFF. CDR3 sequence (DNA): TGTGCCAGCAGTTTAGGACAGGCGAATGAGCAGTTCTTC.

There are a few counts of this clonotype. The chain is built from TRBV4-1 and TRBJ2-3, with TRBD2 identical over 11 bases. Per germline, CDR1 MGHRA and CDR2 YSYEKL. J gave up 6 bases and V 1 base, and 6 bases lay outside the gene matches. This CDR3 comprises 16 residues. DNA of the CDR3: TGCGCCAGCAGCCAAGTCGGGACTAGCGGTTTGGATACGCAGTATTTT. It specifies CASSQVGTSGLDTQYF.

DNA of the CDR3: TGTGCCACCAGCAGGGAGGGCTCCTCCTACAATGAGCAGTTCTTC. Translated, it gives CATSREGSSYNEQFF. The chain links TRBV15 to TRBJ2-1, with D possibly being TRBD2 (6 bases). V lost 3 bases to trimming and J lost 0 bases, with 9 bases between them. The CDR3 is made up of 15 amino acids. CDR1 is LNHNV, CDR2 YYDKDF, per germline (reference sequence).

This clonotype has a count of ten or more. The conserved phenylalanine or tryptophan is not found at the CDR3 terminus, so this likely reflects a read error. The limits of the CDR3 on the DNA are not certain, so only TCRdb's listed CDR3 is given. The rearrangement uses TRBV12-3 or TRBV12-4 and TRBJ1-3; the DNA was not used to check the table's D call, TRBD1. The CDR3 is 12 residues long, ends included. This CDR3 is CASTSSAGRISL.

In this sample, this clonotype turned up a few times. The chain carries TRBV27 and TRBJ2-5, with D possibly TRBD2 on 6 matching bases. Germline CDR1 is MNHEY and CDR2 is SMNVEV (reference sequence). V dropped 5 bases and J dropped 3 bases, with 10 bases sitting between them. CDR3 length: 13 residues. The CDR3 DNA is TGTGCCAGCAGTACCCCTAGCGAAGAGACCCAGTACTTC. It is translated as CASSTPSEETQYF.

This chain links TRBV20-1 with TRBJ2-1, with 12 bases identical to TRBD2. V lost 0 bases to trimming and J lost 10 bases; unmatched junction nucleotides: 10. Germline CDR1 and CDR2: DFQATT and SNEGSKA (reference sequence). CDR3 size: 16 residues. The CDR3 reads CSARDPLAGGPREQFF. The CDR3 DNA is TGCAGTGCTAGAGATCCGCTAGCGGGAGGGCCGAGGGAGCAGTTCTTC.

The rearrangement joins TRBV7-2 to TRBJ1-5, with a possible D match to TRBD1 (5 bases). V was trimmed by 2 bases and J by 8 bases, leaving 10 bases between them. The CDR3 runs 13 residues. The germline V gene encodes CDR1 SGHTA and CDR2 FQGNSA. CDR3: CASSLTGGEPQHF. In DNA form, the CDR3 reads TGTGCCAGCAGCTTAACCGGGGGGGAGCCCCAGCATTTT.

The gene calls are TRBV19 and TRBJ2-5, with 8 bases matching TRBD1. Germline V gives CDR1 LNHDA, CDR2 SQIVND (reference sequence). CDR3 size: 16 residues. Unmatched junction bases numbered 9, after V lost 3 bases and J lost 3 bases. CDR3 DNA: TGTGCCAGTAGTATGAGGAGGACAGGGATTGAAGAGACCCAGTACTTC. Translating it yields CASSMRRTGIEETQYF. Full variable domain (rest looked up from reference TRBV19 and TRBJ2-5): DGGITQSPKYLFRKEGQNVTLSCEQNLNHDAMYWYRQDPGQGLRLIYYSQIVNDFQKGDIAEGYSVSREKKESFPLTVTSAQKNPTAFYLCASSMRRTGIEETQYFGPGTRLLVL.

V is TRBV20-1 and J is TRBJ2-1; D is perhaps TRBD1 or TRBD2 (5 bases each). Germline CDR1 DFQATT, CDR2 SNEGSKA (reference sequence). The V and J ends lost 3 bases and 4 bases respectively, with 19 bases between them. The CDR3 runs to 16 residues. The CDR3 DNA follows: TGCAGTGCTAGGGGGCCCAGCGGTAACCATTACAATGAGCAGTTCTTC. Protein product: CSARGPSGNHYNEQFF.

This clonotype was picked up a small number of times. This chain joins TRBV4-1 and TRBJ1-5; D not resolved. The V and J ends lost 0 bases and 2 bases respectively, with 8 bases between them. Looked up from germline, CDR1 is MGHRA and CDR2 is YSYEKL. The CDR3 totals 15 residues. In DNA, the CDR3 is TGCGCCAGCAGCCAAGATTGGCGGGGCAATCAGCCCCAGCATTTT. Amino acid sequence: CASSQDWRGNQPQHF.

This chain uses TRBV7-2 with TRBJ1-5, with 7 bases aligning to TRBD1. The length of the CDR3 is 15 residues. Germline-derived CDR1 and CDR2 are SGHTA and FQGNSA. V shed 4 bases and J 0 bases; nucleotides not matched to a gene: 3. The chain's CDR3 is CASSSRDSSNQPQHF. The CDR3 region has the DNA TGTGCCAGCAGCTCCCGGGACAGTAGCAATCAGCCCCAGCATTTT.

This clonotype came up many times. This chain links TRBV19 with TRBJ1-2, with D hard to call. This CDR3 comprises 12 residues. In germline, CDR1 is LNHDA, CDR2 SQIVND (reference sequence). V lost 3 bases to trimming and J lost 3 bases, with 5 bases between them. CDR3 sequence (DNA): TGTGCCAGTAGTATGCAGGACTATGGCTACACCTTC. Translated: CASSMQDYGYTF.

CDR3 loop: CASSQDLRGGGYTF. The CDR3 DNA is TGTGCCAGCAGCCAAGATCTGAGAGGGGGTGGCTACACCTTC. This chain connects TRBV3-1 to TRBJ1-2; D may be TRBD1 (6 bases). The CDR3 has 14 residues. Per germline, CDR1 LGHDT and CDR2 YNNKEL (reference sequence). The germline V and J ends were trimmed by 0 bases and 7 bases, with 12 bases remaining between them.

This clonotype has a count of ten or more. The chain is built from TRBV5-1 and TRBJ2-5; the D is unclear. From germline, CDR1 is SGHRS and CDR2 YFSETQ. There are 14 residues in the CDR3. Trimming left V 0 bases short and J 3 bases short, with 9 bases between. The CDR3, as DNA: TGCGCCAGCAGCTTGGCAGGACGGGAAGAGACCCAGTACTTC. Its protein product is CASSLAGREETQYF.

The chain joins TRBV20-1 to TRBJ1-2; TRBD1 is a possible D gene (6 bases). CDR3 length: 14 residues. The V end was cut by 6 bases, the J end by 5 bases, with 19 bases between. Germline V CDR1 and CDR2: DFQATT, SNEGSKA (reference sequence). The CDR3 DNA is TGCAGTGCGGGAGGGGGAGGGTATACTTATGGCTACACCTTC. It yields the protein CSAGGGGYTYGYTF.

Many counts were recorded for this clonotype. The V and J genes are TRBV7-9 and TRBJ2-2; D gene ambiguous. This CDR3 has 14 residues. The germline CDR1 and CDR2 sequences are SEHNR and FQNEAQ (reference sequence). V dropped 3 bases and J dropped 6 bases, with 11 bases sitting between them. The CDR3 here is CASSFYIGSGELFF. CDR3 DNA sequence: TGTGCCAGCAGCTTTTATATTGGGTCCGGGGAGCTGTTTTTT.